The 2 T cell receptor beta chains presented below share a single source sample, sequenced in a study of blood T cell repertoires in COVID-19. The data were produced by immunoSEQ multiplex PCR, yet TCRdb's version contains in-frame clones alone and is incomplete. The table shows more than 300,000 clones, with roughly 90% occurring only once. Sequences were obtained from PBMCs or T cells enriched from blood (not recorded which). Receptors originate from a woman in her twenties or thirties who had been exposed to COVID-19.

This chain connects TRBV5-1 to TRBJ2-1; 10 nucleotides align to TRBD2. Trimming took 4 bases from V and 4 from J; bases not matched to a gene: 11. Germline loops: CDR1 SGHRS, CDR2 YFSETQ. CDR3 length: 17 residues. The CDR3 DNA is TGCGCCAGCAGCCTATTCCTTAGCGGGGGGTTATACAATGAGCAGTTCTTC. Translating it yields CASSLFLSGGLYNEQFF.

The V and J genes are TRBV7-3 and TRBJ1-1; D might be TRBD1 (5 bases). The V and J ends lost 5 bases and 2 bases respectively, with 15 bases between them. Germline CDR1 reads SGHTA; CDR2 reads FQGTGA. The CDR3 is 15 amino acids. The CDR3 bases are TGTGCCAGCAGCCCCACCCACAGGACAAACACTGAAGCTTTCTTT. Its translation is CASSPTHRTNTEAFF. Together with reference TRBV7-3 and TRBJ1-1, the CDR3 gives the full variable domain: GAGVSQTPSNKVTEKGKYVELRCDPISGHTALYWYRQSLGQGPEFLIYFQGTGAADDSGLPNDRFFAVRPEGSVSTLKIQRTERGDSAVYLCASSPTHRTNTEAFFGQGTRLTVV.